These 11 T cell receptor beta chains share one sample of origin, sequenced in a study of tissue T cells after allogeneic stem cell transplantation. Time point indicated: mouse harvest day 14 after allogeneic transplant. The graft held 10^6 splenic CD5+ T cells and 10^7 T-cell-depleted bone marrow cells. The data were produced by immunoSEQ multiplex PCR, yet TCRdb's version contains in-frame clones alone and is incomplete. The sample consists of approximately 2,800 clones, approximately 44% of them appearing once. Material: gut tissue. The receptors come from a female BALB/c mouse given C57BL/6 T cells with graft-versus-host disease after an allogeneic hematopoietic cell transplant.

This clone is classed as medium-sized. Genes and germline are mouse. The read falls 1 residue short of the CDR3 end, and the missing part is taken from the germline J gene. This rearrangement joins TRBV16 to TRBJ2-7, with D maybe TRBD2 (5 bases). CDR3 length: 14 residues. Trimming removed 0 bases from V and 1 base from J, with 7 bases in between. Germline CDR1 reads SGHSA; CDR2 reads FRNQAP. CDR3 bases read: TGTGCAAGCAGCTTAGATATGGGGTCCTATGAACAGTAC. Translated: CASSLDMGSYEQY. The whole CDR3 sequence is CASSLDMGSYEQYF.

Of note for this clone: These gene names are mouse names. The CDR3 region is CASRGQSSAETLYF. CDR3 DNA (partial): TGTGCCAGCAGAGGACAGTCTAGTGCAGAAACGCTGTAT. The chain employs TRBV26 and TRBJ2-3; D is possibly TRBD1 (6 bases). From the germline J gene comes the end of the CDR3, since the read stops 1 residue before it. This CDR3 region has 14 residues. Trimming removed 6 bases at V and 0 bases at J, with 10 bases between. In germline, CDR1 is KGHPV, CDR2 FQNQEV (reference sequence). Variable domain in full (rest from reference TRBV26 and TRBJ2-3): NSKVIQTPRYLVKGQGQKAKMRCIPEKGHPVVFWYQQNKNNEFKFLINFQNQEVLQQIDMTEKRFSAECPSNSPCSLEIQSSEAGDSALYLCASRGQSSAETLYFGSGTRLTVL.

As regards this clone: Gene names and germline refer to mouse. The read terminates 1 residue before the CDR3 end, so the remaining end is supplied by the germline J gene. The chain recombines TRBV31 with TRBJ2-5; no firm D call. The ends were cut back, 0 bases at V and 5 bases at J, with 9 bases in the middle. The CDR3 is 13 amino acids. Germline V gene data show CDR1 as GKSSPN and CDR2 as SITVG. The sequenced part of the CDR3 DNA is TGTGCCTGGAGTCTAGAGGGCCTAGACACCCAGTAC. This sequence encodes CAWSLEGLDTQY. Given in full, the CDR3 is CAWSLEGLDTQYF.

About this clone itself: Germline and genes here are mouse. The read comes to an end 1 residue before the CDR3 does, leaving the germline J gene to fill in the end. This chain connects TRBV16 to TRBJ1-4; D is unclear. Germline V lookup: CDR1 SGHSA, CDR2 FRNQAP. CDR3 length: 15 residues. Trimming cost V 1 base and J 2 bases, with 8 bases left between them. The DNA read from the CDR3 is TGTGCAAGCAGCTTAGTGGGAGGGTCCAACGAAAGATTATTT. Translated, it gives CASSLVGGSNERLF. The full CDR3 reads CASSLVGGSNERLFF. Variable domain in full (rest from reference TRBV16 and TRBJ1-4): NAGVIQTPRHKVTGKGQEATLWCEPISGHSAVFWYRQTIVQGLEFLTYFRNQAPIDDSGMPKERFSAQMPNQSHSTLKIQSTQPQDSAVYLCASSLVGGSNERLFFGHGTKLSVL.

This clone was seen a few times. Any gene name here is a mouse gene name. Read coverage stops 1 residue before the CDR3 terminus; the germline J gene supplies the remainder. V and J are TRBV12-1 and TRBJ1-4, with a weak D call TRBD1 (6 bases). This CDR3 spans 15 amino acids. Germline CDR1 and CDR2: SGHSN and HYEKVE. Trimming removed 4 bases at V and 0 bases at J, with 11 bases between. The DNA read from the CDR3 is TGTGCCAGCTCGCTTCACAGGGTTTCCAACGAAAGATTATTT. Translating it yields CASSLHRVSNERLF. The CDR3 in its entirety is CASSLHRVSNERLFF.

Comment on this clone: Gene and germline names: mouse. The CDR3 is cut off 1 residue early in the read; its end comes from the germline J gene. The V gene is TRBV19, the J gene TRBJ2-5; 10 nucleotides agree with TRBD2. The ends lost 0 bases at V and 4 bases at J; junction bases unmatched: 8. Per germline, CDR1 FNHDT and CDR2 SITEND (reference sequence). This CDR3 has 17 amino acids. CDR3 DNA (partial): TGTGCCAGCAGTATAGAGACTGGGGGGCGCTGTGAAGACACCCAGTAC. Its translation is CASSIETGGRCEDTQY. The whole CDR3 reads CASSIETGGRCEDTQYF.

Note on this clone: Mouse gene names and germline throughout. The missing CDR3 end, 1 residue past where the read stops, is filled in from the germline J gene. The chain recombines TRBV3 with TRBJ2-3; 10 bases are a match to TRBD1. The trim removed 3 bases at V and 3 bases at J, leaving 3 bases unmatched. This CDR3 contains 15 residues. The germline V gene has CDR1 SNHLY and CDR2 FYNGKV (reference sequence). CDR3 bases read: TGTGCCAGCAGCTTGGGACAGGGGTCGGCAGAAACGCTGTAT. Its translation: CASSLGQGSAETLY. The whole CDR3 sequence is CASSLGQGSAETLYF.

The count of this clone is one. Gene names refer to mouse genes. The read terminates 1 residue before the CDR3 end, so the remaining end is supplied by the germline J gene. The gene calls are TRBV26 and TRBJ2-2; the match to TRBD2 covers 13 bases. In germline, CDR1 is KGHPV, CDR2 FQNQEV (reference sequence). CDR3 length: 18 residues. Trimming took 4 bases from V and 3 from J; bases not matched to a gene: 8. The covered CDR3 bases are TGTGCCAGCAGTCCGTTCGGACTGGGGGGGCGCCACACCGGGCAGCTCTAC. This sequence encodes CASSPFGLGGRHTGQLY. In full, the CDR3 is CASSPFGLGGRHTGQLYF.

Concerning this clone itself: Gene and germline names: mouse. Read sequence stops 1 residue before the CDR3 end, and the germline J gene provides the missing end. This chain links TRBV13-2 with TRBJ2-3, with 8 bases matching TRBD2. Trimming took 0 bases from V and 1 from J; bases not matched to a gene: 7. CDR1 is NNHNN and CDR2 is SYGAGS in the germline V gene (reference sequence). The CDR3 totals 17 residues. CDR3 sequence: CASGDAAWGAGAETLYF. The CDR3 DNA, read in part, is TGTGCCAGCGGTGATGCGGCCTGGGGGGCGGGTGCAGAAACGCTGTAT.

To note about this clone: The germline and genes are mouse ones. The read is 1 residue too short to cover the CDR3 end, so that end is filled in from the germline J gene. The J gene is TRBJ1-4, the V gene TRBV1; no clear D. V gave up 3 bases and J gave up 4 bases, with 6 bases separating them. The CDR3 has 13 amino acids. CDR1 and CDR2 from the germline V gene are NSQYPW and LRSPGD (reference sequence). The chain's CDR3 is CTCSAGSNERLFF. The CDR3 bases that were read are TGCACCTGCAGTGCCGGCAGCAACGAAAGATTATTT.

A remark on this clone: Each gene name is a mouse one. With the read ending 1 residue before the CDR3 end, the germline J gene is used to fill in that end. This sample includes further DNA sequences coding for the same CDR3. The chain joins TRBV26 to TRBJ2-2, with D perhaps matching TRBD2 (5 bases). The CDR3 length is 14 residues. Deletions cut 4 bases from V and 1 base from J, with 7 bases between. The germline gives CDR1 KGHPV, CDR2 FQNQEV (reference sequence). The CDR3 DNA, read in part, is TGTGCCAGCAGTCCAGGACTAAACACCGGGCAGCTCTAC. Protein sequence: CASSPGLNTGQLY. The CDR3, in full, reads CASSPGLNTGQLYF.